Listed below are T cell receptor beta chains from one sample, sequenced in a study of cytotoxic CD8 clonotypes in ibrutinib-treated CLL. Profiled with immunoSEQ multiplex PCR; TCRdb holds only in-frame clones, not every one. The profile covers about 130,000 clones, with roughly 83% appearing a single time and around 13% taken by the ten largest. The sequences come from PBMCs, collected after 12 months of ibrutinib treatment. The receptors come from a human donor with chronic lymphocytic leukemia. Each CDR3 is given with its conserved first and last residue. The D gene is left open where the match is weak. Clone size is given for some rows only: seen once, a few or many times, or a class if the clone is expanded.

clone_size: -
v_call: TRBV21-1
d_call: -
j_call: TRBJ2-7
cdr3_nt: TGTGCCAGCAGCAAGACACAGGGGGCACGGGAGCAGTACTTC
cdr3_aa: CASSKTQGAREQYF

clone_size: -
v_call: TRBV4-3
d_call: -
j_call: TRBJ1-1
cdr3_nt: TGCGCCAGCAGCCAAGATAAAGGGAATTGGAACACTGAAGCTTTCTTT
cdr3_aa: CASSQDKGNWNTEAFF

clone_size: -
v_call: TRBV5-1
d_call: TRBD1
j_call: TRBJ1-4
cdr3_nt: TGCGCCAGCACCAGACAGGGAACTAATGAAAAACTGTTTTTT
cdr3_aa: CASTRQGTNEKLFF

clone_size: -
v_call: TRBV4-3
d_call: -
j_call: TRBJ2-7
cdr3_nt: TGCGCCAGCAGCCAAGATTTCCGCTACGAGCAGTACTTC
cdr3_aa: CASSQDFRYEQYF

clone_size: once
v_call: TRBV27
d_call: TRBD2
j_call: TRBJ2-1
cdr3_nt: TGTGCCAGCAGTCTCCCGGGACTAGCGGGAGTAGGTTACAATGAGCAGTTCTTC
cdr3_aa: CASSLPGLAGVGYNEQFF

clone_size: -
v_call: TRBV5-1
d_call: TRBD2
j_call: TRBJ2-3
cdr3_nt: TGCGCCAGCAGCTTGGCAAGCGGGAGGGTAGCAGATACGCAGTATTTT
cdr3_aa: CASSLASGRVADTQYF

clone_size: -
v_call: TRBV20-1
d_call: -
j_call: TRBJ1-2
cdr3_nt: TGCAGTGCCGCTTGGGAACCTGGCTACACCTTC
cdr3_aa: CSAAWEPGYTF

clone_size: once
v_call: TRBV28
d_call: -
j_call: TRBJ2-7
cdr3_nt: TGTGCCAGCAGAATTCGAACCAACGGGGTCTACGAGCAGTACTTC
cdr3_aa: CASRIRTNGVYEQYF

clone_size: few
v_call: TRBV6-6
d_call: -
j_call: TRBJ1-5
cdr3_nt: TGTGCCAGCAGACGGAGGGCTGACCCGGGCCATCAGCCCCAGCATTTT
cdr3_aa: CASRRRADPGHQPQHF

clone_size: -
v_call: TRBV11-2
d_call: TRBD2
j_call: TRBJ2-1
cdr3_nt: TGTGCCAGCAGCTTTGGACTAGCGGGAGTTGAGAACAATGAGCAGTTCTTC
cdr3_aa: CASSFGLAGVENNEQFF

clone_size: -
v_call: TRBV11-2
d_call: -
j_call: TRBJ2-7
cdr3_nt: TGTGCCAGCAGCTTAAGTCAGGGGCGATTCGTCTACGAGCAGTACTTC
cdr3_aa: CASSLSQGRFVYEQYF

clone_size: -
v_call: TRBV9
d_call: -
j_call: TRBJ2-1
cdr3_nt: TGTGCCAGCAGCGCGGTATCACAGGGATTCTACAATGAGCAGTTCTTC
cdr3_aa: CASSAVSQGFYNEQFF

clone_size: -
v_call: TRBV28
d_call: TRBD1
j_call: TRBJ1-6
cdr3_nt: TGTGCCAGCAGTTCTCAGGGGGCGACGTATAATTCACCCCTCCACTTT
cdr3_aa: CASSSQGATYNSPLHF

clone_size: few
v_call: TRBV27
d_call: -
j_call: TRBJ2-1
cdr3_nt: TGTGCCAGCAGTACTCAAGCGGGCTACTCCTACAATGAGCAGTTCTTC
cdr3_aa: CASSTQAGYSYNEQFF

clone_size: -
v_call: TRBV7-8
d_call: TRBD1
j_call: TRBJ2-1
cdr3_nt: TGTGCCAGCAGGAGAATGACAGGGGGCCATGAGCAGTTCTTC
cdr3_aa: CASRRMTGGHEQFF

clone_size: few
v_call: TRBV18
d_call: -
j_call: TRBJ2-5
cdr3_nt: TGTGCCAGCTCACCACCCATGGAGACCCAGTACTTC
cdr3_aa: CASSPPMETQYF

clone_size: -
v_call: TRBV11-2
d_call: TRBD1
j_call: TRBJ2-1
cdr3_nt: TGTGCCAGCAGCTCATTATCCGGGACAGAATTCTACAATGAGCAGTTCTTC
cdr3_aa: CASSSLSGTEFYNEQFF

clone_size: once
v_call: TRBV7-2
d_call: -
j_call: TRBJ2-4
cdr3_nt: TGTGCCAGCAGTCCTCTAGGGGGGTATGCCAAAAACATTCAGTACTTC
cdr3_aa: CASSPLGGYAKNIQYF

clone_size: -
v_call: TRBV25-1
d_call: -
j_call: TRBJ1-1
cdr3_nt: TGTGCCACCCAACGGGGCACTGAAGCTTTCTTT
cdr3_aa: CATQRGTEAFF

clone_size: -
v_call: TRBV6-5
d_call: -
j_call: TRBJ2-5
cdr3_nt: TGTGCCAGCAAGACAGAAGAGACCCAGTACTTC
cdr3_aa: CASKTEETQYF

clone_size: -
v_call: TRBV27
d_call: TRBD2
j_call: TRBJ2-7
cdr3_nt: TGTGCCAGCAGTTTTGGTCTAGCGGGACCAGGGGCCTACGAGCAGTACTTC
cdr3_aa: CASSFGLAGPGAYEQYF

clone_size: few
v_call: TRBV5-6
d_call: -
j_call: TRBJ1-2
cdr3_nt: TGTGCCAGCAGCTTGGTGGCGGCATATGGCTACACCTTC
cdr3_aa: CASSLVAAYGYTF

clone_size: -
v_call: TRBV4-2
d_call: TRBD1
j_call: TRBJ2-5
cdr3_nt: TGTGCCAGCAGCCAAGCCACAGGGGGCATATACCAAGAGACCCAGTACTTC
cdr3_aa: CASSQATGGIYQETQYF

clone_size: -
v_call: TRBV4-1
d_call: TRBD2
j_call: TRBJ2-1
cdr3_nt: TGCGCCAGCAGCCAAGGGGGACTAGCGGGAGAGTTCCCCTACAATGAGCAGTTCTTC
cdr3_aa: CASSQGGLAGEFPYNEQFF

clone_size: -
v_call: TRBV2
d_call: -
j_call: TRBJ1-5
cdr3_nt: TGTGCCAGCAACGTCGGGATTTCCAAAAATCAGCCCCAGCATTTT
cdr3_aa: CASNVGISKNQPQHF

clone_size: -
v_call: TRBV9
d_call: -
j_call: TRBJ1-1
cdr3_nt: TGTGCCAGCAGCCCACAGGGTCAAAACACTGAAGCTTTCTTT
cdr3_aa: CASSPQGQNTEAFF

clone_size: few
v_call: TRBV6-5
d_call: -
j_call: TRBJ1-1
cdr3_nt: TGTGCCAGCAGTTACGGGTTTACGTACACTGAAGCTTTCTTT
cdr3_aa: CASSYGFTYTEAFF

clone_size: -
v_call: TRBV4-3
d_call: -
j_call: TRBJ1-2
cdr3_nt: TGCGCCAGCAGCCAAGAACCAGGGATCCTTAACTATGGCTACACCTTC
cdr3_aa: CASSQEPGILNYGYTF

clone_size: -
v_call: TRBV5-8
d_call: -
j_call: TRBJ1-4
cdr3_nt: TGTGCCAGCAGCTTGCTTTCGCACCAAAATGAAAAACTGTTTTTT
cdr3_aa: CASSLLSHQNEKLFF

clone_size: -
v_call: TRBV29-1
d_call: TRBD2
j_call: TRBJ2-1
cdr3_nt: TGCAGCGTCCAGATCCTCCTTCTGGGAGGGACCCACAATGAGCAGTTCTTC
cdr3_aa: CSVQILLLGGTHNEQFF

clone_size: -
v_call: TRBV2
d_call: TRBD2
j_call: TRBJ2-1
cdr3_nt: TGTGCCAGCAGCATACCTCGGGAGGGCCCGGATGAGCAGTTCTTC
cdr3_aa: CASSIPREGPDEQFF

clone_size: -
v_call: TRBV15
d_call: TRBD2
j_call: TRBJ2-7
cdr3_nt: TGTGCCACCAGCAGAGATTCAACTAGCGGGAGAGGTGTCTACGAGCAGTACTTC
cdr3_aa: CATSRDSTSGRGVYEQYF

clone_size: -
v_call: TRBV11-3
d_call: TRBD1
j_call: TRBJ2-2
cdr3_nt: TGTGCCAGCAGCTTAGGGACAGGGCCTACCGGGGAGCTGTTTTTT
cdr3_aa: CASSLGTGPTGELFF

clone_size: -
v_call: TRBV28
d_call: -
j_call: TRBJ1-3
cdr3_nt: TGTGCCAGTATGGAAGGCGACGGAAACACCATATATTTT
cdr3_aa: CASMEGDGNTIYF

clone_size: -
v_call: TRBV18
d_call: -
j_call: TRBJ2-7
cdr3_nt: TGTGCCAGCTCGCAAGACGTATACGAGCAGTACTTC
cdr3_aa: CASSQDVYEQYF

clone_size: -
v_call: TRBV5-6
d_call: TRBD1
j_call: TRBJ2-7
cdr3_nt: TGTGCCAGCAGCTACAGGGGGCTATCCTACGAGCAGTACTTC
cdr3_aa: CASSYRGLSYEQYF

clone_size: -
v_call: TRBV4-1
d_call: TRBD2
j_call: TRBJ2-5
cdr3_nt: TGCGCCAGCAGCCCGGGGGGGGAAGAGACCCAGTACTTC
cdr3_aa: CASSPGGEETQYF

clone_size: -
v_call: TRBV5-1
d_call: -
j_call: TRBJ1-1
cdr3_nt: TGCGCCAGCGGCGACGGCTCCACCCTTGGAGCTTTCTTT
cdr3_aa: CASGDGSTLGAFF

clone_size: -
v_call: TRBV6-6
d_call: TRBD1
j_call: TRBJ2-3
cdr3_nt: TGTGCCAGCAACCCAGGGGGCGCAGATACGCAGTATTTT
cdr3_aa: CASNPGGADTQYF

clone_size: -
v_call: TRBV30
d_call: TRBD2
j_call: TRBJ2-2
cdr3_nt: TGTGCCTGTACCGGGACTGAAGGACTAGCGGGACTTACCGGGGAGCTGTTTTTT
cdr3_aa: CACTGTEGLAGLTGELFF

clone_size: -
v_call: TRBV2
d_call: -
j_call: TRBJ2-2
cdr3_nt: TGTGCCAGCAGTGAAGTTGAGAACACCGGGGAGCTGTTTTTT
cdr3_aa: CASSEVENTGELFF

clone_size: -
v_call: TRBV9
d_call: -
j_call: TRBJ2-2
cdr3_nt: TGTGCCAGCAGCGTAGTCAGTTCCGGGGAGCTGTTTTTT
cdr3_aa: CASSVVSSGELFF

clone_size: -
v_call: TRBV7-2
d_call: TRBD2
j_call: TRBJ2-1
cdr3_nt: TGTGCCAGCACCCGTAGCGGGAGGAGCTCCTACAATGAGCAGTTCTTC
cdr3_aa: CASTRSGRSSYNEQFF

clone_size: -
v_call: TRBV7-3
d_call: -
j_call: TRBJ2-3
cdr3_nt: TGTGCCAGCAGCTCAACCCCGAATCCAGATACGCAGTATTTT
cdr3_aa: CASSSTPNPDTQYF

clone_size: -
v_call: TRBV19
d_call: TRBD2
j_call: TRBJ2-2
cdr3_nt: TGTGCCAGTAGCCAGCGGGGTGGGGCCGGGGAGCTGTTTTTT
cdr3_aa: CASSQRGGAGELFF